This TCR beta chain is from a study of T cells in Graves' hyperthyroidism and ophthalmopathy. Regarding the study as a whole: Among clonotypes expanded in thyroid above 0.001, most were also found in blood.

This clonotype was observed many times. Its specificity is not known. From germline, CDR1 is SGHKS and CDR2 YYEKEE (reference sequence). The CDR3 sequence is 15 residues long. V lost 4 bases, J lost 7 bases, and 10 bases stayed unmatched. There were TCR beta CDR3 regions amplified from RNA transcripts. The TCR CDR3 was amplified in a first-round RT-PCR using the HTBI primer set. TCRdb re-derived calls from the multiplex PCR reads in MiXCR, one entry per CDR3 protein. In the table there are a few hundred thousand distinct CDR3 sequences, approximately 13% of which are singletons. Uncontrolled infections, other autoimmune diseases, pregnancy or lactation led to exclusion of patients. A roughly 10 ml volume of fresh peripheral blood provided the PBMCs.

The sample taken for sequencing was blood. This TCR was sampled from a woman under 30 with Graves' hyperthyroidism. The chain employs TRBV5-5 and TRBJ2-1; 8 positions match TRBD1. The CDR3 spells CASSGGTGQVNEQFF. In DNA form, the CDR3 reads TGTGCCAGCAGCGGAGGGACAGGTCAGGTTAATGAGCAGTTCTTC.